The table lists the clone carrying this T cell receptor (beta chain) with a few counts. No antigen is known for it. Germline V lookup: CDR1 SGHRS, CDR2 YFSETQ. V lost 1 base, J lost 8 bases, and 13 bases lay in between. The CDR3 consists of 14 residues. This entry belongs to a study of response to subunit inactivated influenza vaccine. TCRdb re-called the RT-PCR reads through MiXCR, storing one row per CDR3 protein. The table has roughly 700,000 distinct CDR3 sequences, more than 11% seen once; the top ten hold around 7.3%. The study, taken as a whole, reports: Few new T cells, the authors suggested, are recruited by each seasonal influenza vaccination.

This chain links TRBV5-1 with TRBJ2-1, with D tentatively TRBD2 (5 bases). The sample consisted of PBMCs from blood, taken 14 days before vaccination. The clonotype comes from a man aged 45-65 years who received an inactivated influenza vaccine. The CDR3 sequence is CASSLRGGSDEQFF. The DNA of the CDR3 is TGCGCCAGCAGCTTGCGGGGTGGTAGCGATGAGCAGTTCTTC. Drawing the rest from reference TRBV5-1 and TRBJ2-1, the complete variable domain is KAGVTQTPRYLIKTRGQQVTLSCSPISGHRSVSWYQQTPGQGLQFLFEYFSETQRNKGNFPGRFSGRQFSNSRSEMNVSTLELGDSALYLCASSLRGGSDEQFFGPGTRLTVL.